The T cell receptor beta chain under discussion was sequenced for a study of shared clonotypes between healthy human individuals. Generated by immunoSEQ multiplex PCR, the TCRdb table keeps only in-frame clones and is missing some. The sample shows around 350,000 clones, around 79% of them seen only once. Germline-derived CDR1 and CDR2 are SGHRS and YFSETQ. The CDR3 has 18 residues. Trimming took 4 bases from V and 0 from J; bases not matched to a gene: 10. Ten or more counts support this clone. This clonotype was sampled from a young man in good health. The chain has TRBV5-1 and TRBJ2-3, with 11 bases that match TRBD2. The sample comprised memory CD4+ T cells sorted from blood. The sample's subset: CD45RA-negative fraction. The CDR3 nucleotides read TGCGCCAGCAGCCCACAACCGGGGACTAGCGGAAGCACAGATACGCAGTATTTT. Its protein product is CASSPQPGTSGSTDTQYF.